Presented here are 18 T cell receptor beta chains from one specimen sequenced in a study of blood T cell repertoires in COVID-19. Sequencing used immunoSEQ multiplex PCR; TCRdb keeps in-frame clones, though not all of them. In the table there are nearly 250,000 clones, around four fifths of which are singletons. Sequenced sample: peripheral blood. Source of these receptors: a woman at least 80 years old with acute or convalescent COVID-19.

This clone has only a few counts. The CDR3 protein is CASSQDTGPSPLHF. The CDR3 DNA reads as TGTGCCAGCAGCCAAGATACAGGGCCTTCACCCCTCCACTTT. The rearrangement joins TRBV4-2 to TRBJ1-6, with D perhaps matching TRBD1 (6 bases). Between the trimmed V and J ends, which lost 0 bases and 9 bases, there was a span of 9 bases. Per the germline V gene, CDR1 is LGHNA and CDR2 is YNFKEQ. This CDR3 region has 14 residues.

The chain recombines TRBV3-1 (or the pseudogene TRBV3-2) with TRBJ1-1; 8 bases align to TRBD1. The V segment lost 4 bases and the J segment 7 bases; nucleotides outside the gene matches: 5. Germline-derived CDR1 and CDR2 are LGHDT and YNNKEL (reference sequence). The CDR3 is made up of 13 amino acids. As DNA, the CDR3 is TGTGCCAGCAGCCGAGGGACAGGCGTTGAAGCTTTCTTT. Translating it yields CASSRGTGVEAFF.

The genes are TRBV2 and TRBJ1-2, with 7 bases that match TRBD1. V was clipped by 3 bases and J by 4 bases; unmatched bases: 5. The germline V gene has CDR1 SNHLY and CDR2 FYNNEI. The CDR3 extends over 14 amino acids. CDR3 coding DNA: TGTGCCAGCAGTGACGACAGGGATACCTATGGCTACACCTTC. It encodes CASSDDRDTYGYTF.

The gene calls are TRBV19 and TRBJ2-1; 11 nucleotides agree with TRBD2. The CDR3 consists of 15 residues. V lost 4 bases to trimming and J lost 8 bases; unmatched junction nucleotides: 7. CDR1 is LNHDA, CDR2 SQIVND, per germline (reference sequence). CDR3 residues: CASSTVAGGRHEQFF. CDR3 nucleotide sequence: TGTGCCAGTAGTACAGTAGCGGGAGGGCGGCATGAGCAGTTCTTC.

The chain carries TRBV7-3 and TRBJ2-7; TRBD2 matches 12 bases. The CDR3 runs to 18 residues. V lost 2 bases, J lost 0 bases, and 8 bases stayed unmatched. Per the germline V gene, CDR1 is SGHTA and CDR2 is FQGTGA. CDR3 sequence: CASSLGASGRDGSYEQYF. As DNA, the CDR3 is TGTGCCAGCAGCTTAGGGGCTAGCGGGAGGGACGGCTCCTACGAGCAGTACTTC.

In its sample, this clone was seen a few times. The J gene is TRBJ2-1, the V gene TRBV20-1; 15 bases are a match to TRBD2. The CDR3 has 11 residues. V trimming: 7 bases; J trimming: 12 bases; junction bases outside the gene matches: 1. CDR1 and CDR2 from the germline V gene are DFQATT and SNEGSKA (reference sequence). The CDR3 spells CSGTSGRGQFF. The CDR3, as DNA: TGCAGTGGGACTAGCGGGAGGGGGCAGTTCTTC.

The gene calls are TRBV28 and TRBJ1-2; tentatively, D is TRBD1 (6 bases). Germline loops: CDR1 MDHEN, CDR2 SYDVKM. The ends were cut back, 5 bases at V and 4 bases at J, with 8 bases in the middle. This CDR3 contains 12 residues. CDR3 nucleotides: TGTGCCAGCAGTACAGGGCCCTATGGCTACACCTTC. Translating it yields CASSTGPYGYTF.

DNA for the CDR3: TGTGCCAGCAGGACACAGGTGGGGATTGAGTCACCCCTCCACTTT. Protein sequence: CASRTQVGIESPLHF. The chain joins TRBV6-5 to TRBJ1-6; tentative D call: TRBD1 (5 bases). Germline loops: CDR1 MNHEY, CDR2 SVGAGI. The CDR3 is 15 amino acids. V lost 6 bases and J 10 bases, leaving 19 bases between the germline ends.

The chain joins TRBV4-1 to TRBJ2-2; TRBD2 matches 7 bases. V dropped 0 bases and J dropped 4; count of bases not matched to a gene: 8. This CDR3 has 17 amino acids. CDR1 and CDR2 from the germline V gene are MGHRA and YSYEKL. DNA of the CDR3: TGCGCCAGCAGCCAAGACGGCGGGAGATCGCGCACCGGGGAGCTGTTTTTT. Residues: CASSQDGGRSRTGELFF.

The rearrangement joins TRBV5-1 to TRBJ2-7; D is possibly TRBD2 (6 bases). The CDR3 sequence is 15 residues long. Trimming stripped 2 bases from V and 0 bases from J, with 12 bases between. Per the germline V gene, CDR1 is SGHRS and CDR2 is YFSETQ. The CDR3 loop is CASSFLGGSSYEQYF. The DNA of the CDR3 is TGCGCCAGCAGCTTCCTCGGGGGTAGCTCCTACGAGCAGTACTTC.

The chain has TRBV3-1 (or the pseudogene TRBV3-2) and TRBJ2-1; TRBD2 agrees at 12 bases. From germline, CDR1 is LGHDT and CDR2 YNNKEL (reference sequence). The CDR3 loop spans 17 amino acids. V was pared by 0 bases and J by 9 bases, with 9 bases of the junction left unmatched. The CDR3 loop is CASSQDSSSGGVGEQFF. CDR3 in DNA: TGTGCCAGCAGCCAAGATTCCTCTAGCGGGGGGGTTGGTGAGCAGTTCTTC.

This clone was observed a single time. The gene calls are TRBV6-5 and TRBJ2-7; the match to TRBD2 covers 8 bases. Germline V gene sequence: CDR1 MNHEY, CDR2 SVGAGI. The trim removed 0 bases at V and 0 bases at J, leaving 4 bases unmatched. This CDR3 region has 16 residues. As DNA, the CDR3 is TGTGCCAGCAGTTACTCCGCCAGCGGGGGCTCCTACGAGCAGTACTTC. Residues: CASSYSASGGSYEQYF.

In nucleotides, the CDR3 is TGTGCCAGCAGGGGGTTTGGGACAGGGGAATCACCCCTCCACTTT. Protein product: CASRGFGTGESPLHF. The genes are TRBV2 and TRBJ1-6, with TRBD1 identical over 10 bases. V trimming: 6 bases; J trimming: 10 bases; junction bases outside the gene matches: 9. Germline V gene data show CDR1 as SNHLY and CDR2 as FYNNEI. The CDR3 consists of 15 residues.

The V gene is TRBV10-3, the J gene TRBJ1-1, with D possibly matching TRBD1 (5 bases). Trimming shortened V by 8 bases and J by 4 bases, and 14 bases separated the two germline ends. CDR1 is ENHRY and CDR2 is SYGVKD in the germline V gene. This CDR3 contains 13 residues. This CDR3 is CAIGTGVVTEAFF. Written as DNA, the CDR3 is TGTGCCATCGGGACGGGGGTGGTCACTGAAGCTTTCTTT.

Regarding this clone: At one boundary the junction diverges from the germline segment, which might be a read error. The chain employs TRBV7-9 and TRBJ2-1; 8 positions agree with TRBD1. CDR3 length: 11 residues. The V gene's germline CDR1 is SEHNR and CDR2 FQNEAQ (reference sequence). CDR3 residues: CASSPRDRQVF. In DNA form, the CDR3 reads TGTGCCAGCAGCCCACGGGACAGGCAGGTCTTC.

The rearrangement links TRBV11-2 to TRBJ1-3; D remains unclear. Germline V gene data show CDR1 as SGHAT and CDR2 as FQNNGV. With 0 bases removed from V and 16 bases from J, the gap between germline ends came to 16 bases. This CDR3 contains 13 residues. The CDR3 DNA reads as TGTGCCAGCAGCTTAGACCGAGGACTATGGGGTTATTTT. Translation: CASSLDRGLWGYF.

The chain has TRBV18 and TRBJ2-1, with a weak D call TRBD2 (6 bases). The CDR3 length is 16 residues. Germline values: CDR1 KGHSH, CDR2 LQKENI. With 1 base removed from V and 4 bases from J, the gap between germline ends came to 14 bases. DNA of the CDR3: TGTGCCAGCTCACCACAGTGGGGGGTGATTTACAATGAGCAGTTCTTC. Translation gives CASSPQWGVIYNEQFF.

The chain couples TRBV11-2 to TRBJ2-7, with 13 bases fitting TRBD2. CDR3 length equals 17 residues. Germline CDR1 and CDR2: SGHAT and FQNNGV. The V gene end was trimmed by 5 bases and the J gene end by 6 bases; junction bases not matched to a gene: 13. This chain's CDR3 is CASSRPGLAGVWPEQYF. The CDR3 DNA reads as TGTGCCAGCAGCCGCCCCGGACTAGCGGGAGTATGGCCCGAGCAGTACTTC.